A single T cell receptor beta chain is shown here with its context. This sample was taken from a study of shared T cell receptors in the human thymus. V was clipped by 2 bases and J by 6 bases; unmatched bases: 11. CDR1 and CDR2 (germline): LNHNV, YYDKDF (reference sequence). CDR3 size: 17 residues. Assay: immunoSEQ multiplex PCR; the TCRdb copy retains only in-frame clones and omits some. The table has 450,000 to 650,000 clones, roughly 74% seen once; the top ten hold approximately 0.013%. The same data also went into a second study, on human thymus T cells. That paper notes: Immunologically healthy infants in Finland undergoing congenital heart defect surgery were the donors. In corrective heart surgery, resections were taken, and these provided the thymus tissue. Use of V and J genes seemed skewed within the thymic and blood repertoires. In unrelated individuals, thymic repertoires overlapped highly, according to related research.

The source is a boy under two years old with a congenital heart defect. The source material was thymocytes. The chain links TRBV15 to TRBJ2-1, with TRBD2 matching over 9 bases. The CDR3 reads CATSRPQVSGSCNEQFF. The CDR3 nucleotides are TGTGCCACCAGCAGACCCCAGGTTAGCGGGAGTTGCAATGAGCAGTTCTTC.